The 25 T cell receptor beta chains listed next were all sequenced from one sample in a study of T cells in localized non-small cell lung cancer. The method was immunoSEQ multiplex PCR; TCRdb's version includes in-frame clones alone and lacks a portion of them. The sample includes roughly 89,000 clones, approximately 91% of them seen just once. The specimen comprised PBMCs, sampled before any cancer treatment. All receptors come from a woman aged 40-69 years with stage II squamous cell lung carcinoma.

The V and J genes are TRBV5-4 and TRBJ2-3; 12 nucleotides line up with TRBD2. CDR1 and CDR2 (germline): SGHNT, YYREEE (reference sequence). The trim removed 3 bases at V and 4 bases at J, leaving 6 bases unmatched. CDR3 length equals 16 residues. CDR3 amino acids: CASSSPSGGAPDTQYF. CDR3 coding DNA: TGTGCCAGCAGCTCACCTAGCGGGGGGGCCCCAGATACGCAGTATTTT.

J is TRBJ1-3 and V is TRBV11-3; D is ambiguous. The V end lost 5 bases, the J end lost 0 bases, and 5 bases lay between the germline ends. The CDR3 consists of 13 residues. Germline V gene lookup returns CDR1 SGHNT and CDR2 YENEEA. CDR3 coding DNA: TGTGCCAGCAGCCGGAACTCTGGAAACACCATATATTTT. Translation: CASSRNSGNTIYF.

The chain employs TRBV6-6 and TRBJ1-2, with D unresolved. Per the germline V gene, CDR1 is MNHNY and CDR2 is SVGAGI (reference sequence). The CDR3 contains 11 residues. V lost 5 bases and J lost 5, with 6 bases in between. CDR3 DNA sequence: TGTGCCAGCAGTCTGGAGTATGGCTACACCTTC. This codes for CASSLEYGYTF.

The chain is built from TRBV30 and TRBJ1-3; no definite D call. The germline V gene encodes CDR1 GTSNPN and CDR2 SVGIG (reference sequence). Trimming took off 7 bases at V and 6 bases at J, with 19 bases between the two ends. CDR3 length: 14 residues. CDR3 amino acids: CALANERTKNTIYF. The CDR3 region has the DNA TGTGCCTTAGCGAATGAGCGGACGAAAAACACCATATATTTT.

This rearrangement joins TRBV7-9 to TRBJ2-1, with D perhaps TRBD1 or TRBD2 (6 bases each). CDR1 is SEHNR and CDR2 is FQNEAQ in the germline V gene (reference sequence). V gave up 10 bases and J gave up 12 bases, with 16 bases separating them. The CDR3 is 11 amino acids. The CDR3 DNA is TGTGCCACGGATATGGGGGGCCTGCAGTTCTTC. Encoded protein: CATDMGGLQFF.

CDR3 sequence: CASSEARGRLAKNIQYF. DNA of the CDR3: TGTGCCAGCAGTGAAGCCCGGGGTAGACTAGCCAAAAACATTCAGTACTTC. The chain employs TRBV6-1 and TRBJ2-4, with D tentatively TRBD2 (5 bases). This CDR3 region has 17 residues. V lost 0 bases to trimming and J lost 0 bases, with 12 bases between them. Germline values: CDR1 MNHNS, CDR2 SASEGT.

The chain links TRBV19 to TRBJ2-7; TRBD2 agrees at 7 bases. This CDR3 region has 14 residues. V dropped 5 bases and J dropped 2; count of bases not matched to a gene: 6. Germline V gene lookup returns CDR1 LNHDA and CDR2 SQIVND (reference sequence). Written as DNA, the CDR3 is TGTGCCAGTAGTGGGAGGGAATCTCCCTACGAGCAGTACTTC. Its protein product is CASSGRESPYEQYF.

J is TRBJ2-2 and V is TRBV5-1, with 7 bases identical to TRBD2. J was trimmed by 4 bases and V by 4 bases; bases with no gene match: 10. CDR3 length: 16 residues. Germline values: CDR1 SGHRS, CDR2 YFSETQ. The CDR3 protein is CASSPREGRITGELFF. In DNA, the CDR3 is TGCGCCAGCAGCCCGAGGGAGGGTAGAATCACCGGGGAGCTGTTTTTT.

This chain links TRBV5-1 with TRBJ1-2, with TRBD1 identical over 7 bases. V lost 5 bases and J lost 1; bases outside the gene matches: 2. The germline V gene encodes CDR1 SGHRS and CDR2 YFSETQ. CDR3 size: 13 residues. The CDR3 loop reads CASRTGINYGYTF. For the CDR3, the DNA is TGCGCCAGCAGGACAGGGATTAACTATGGCTACACCTTC. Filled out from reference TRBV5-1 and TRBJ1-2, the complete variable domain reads KAGVTQTPRYLIKTRGQQVTLSCSPISGHRSVSWYQQTPGQGLQFLFEYFSETQRNKGNFPGRFSGRQFSNSRSEMNVSTLELGDSALYLCASRTGINYGYTFGSGTRLTVV.

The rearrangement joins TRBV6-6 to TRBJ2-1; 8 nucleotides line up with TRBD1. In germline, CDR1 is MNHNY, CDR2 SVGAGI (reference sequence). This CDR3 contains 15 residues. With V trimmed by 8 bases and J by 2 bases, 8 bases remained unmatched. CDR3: CASGTGQGAYNEQFF. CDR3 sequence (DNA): TGTGCCAGCGGTACCGGACAGGGAGCCTACAATGAGCAGTTCTTC.

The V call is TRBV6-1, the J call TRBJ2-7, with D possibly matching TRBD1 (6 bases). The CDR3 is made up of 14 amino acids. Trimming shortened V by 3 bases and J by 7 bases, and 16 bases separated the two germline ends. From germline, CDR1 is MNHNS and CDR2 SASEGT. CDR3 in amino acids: CASSEARGLWEQYF. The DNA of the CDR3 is TGTGCCAGCAGTGAGGCCAGGGGCCTGTGGGAGCAGTACTTC.

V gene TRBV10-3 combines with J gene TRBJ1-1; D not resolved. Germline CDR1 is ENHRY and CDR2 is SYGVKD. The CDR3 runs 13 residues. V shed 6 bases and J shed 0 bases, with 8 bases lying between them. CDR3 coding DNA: TGTGCCATCAGAACGACGGTGAACACTGAAGCTTTCTTT. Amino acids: CAIRTTVNTEAFF.

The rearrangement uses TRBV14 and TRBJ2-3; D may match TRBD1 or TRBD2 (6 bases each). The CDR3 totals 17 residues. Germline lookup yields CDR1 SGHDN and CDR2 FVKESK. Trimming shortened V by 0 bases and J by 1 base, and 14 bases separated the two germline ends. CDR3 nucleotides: TGTGCCAGCAGCCAAGACATCGGGGGCTCTCGCACAGATACGCAGTATTTT. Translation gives CASSQDIGGSRTDTQYF.

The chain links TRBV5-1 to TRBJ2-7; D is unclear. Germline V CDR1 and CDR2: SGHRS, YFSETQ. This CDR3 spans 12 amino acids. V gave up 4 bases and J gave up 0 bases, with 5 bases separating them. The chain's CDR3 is CASSGSSYEQYF. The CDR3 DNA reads TGCGCCAGCAGCGGTAGCTCCTACGAGCAGTACTTC.

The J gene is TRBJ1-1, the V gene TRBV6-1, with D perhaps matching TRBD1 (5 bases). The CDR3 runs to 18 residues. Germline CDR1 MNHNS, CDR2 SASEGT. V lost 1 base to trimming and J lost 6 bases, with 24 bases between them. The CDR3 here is CASSEVVIGGARGAEAFF. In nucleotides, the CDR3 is TGTGCCAGCAGTGAAGTTGTGATTGGTGGGGCGCGGGGCGCTGAAGCTTTCTTT.

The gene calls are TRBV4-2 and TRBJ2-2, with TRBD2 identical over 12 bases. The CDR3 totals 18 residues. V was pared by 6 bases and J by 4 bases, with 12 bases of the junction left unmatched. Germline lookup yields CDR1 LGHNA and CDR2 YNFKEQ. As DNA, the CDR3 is TGTGCCAGCAGTCTGGAAACTAGCGGGGGGACGAGCACCGGGGAGCTGTTTTTT. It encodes CASSLETSGGTSTGELFF.

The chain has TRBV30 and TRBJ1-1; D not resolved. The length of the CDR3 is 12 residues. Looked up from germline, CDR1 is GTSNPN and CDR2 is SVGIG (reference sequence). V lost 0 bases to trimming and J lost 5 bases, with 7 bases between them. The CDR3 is CAWSVLGTEAFF. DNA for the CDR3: TGTGCCTGGAGTGTACTGGGAACTGAAGCTTTCTTT.

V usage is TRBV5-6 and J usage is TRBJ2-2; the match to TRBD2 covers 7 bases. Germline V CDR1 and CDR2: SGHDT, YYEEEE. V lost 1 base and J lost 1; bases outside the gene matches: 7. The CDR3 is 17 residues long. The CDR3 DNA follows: TGTGCCAGCAGCTTGATTGCTTCGGGGGGGAACACCGGGGAGCTGTTTTTT. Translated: CASSLIASGGNTGELFF.

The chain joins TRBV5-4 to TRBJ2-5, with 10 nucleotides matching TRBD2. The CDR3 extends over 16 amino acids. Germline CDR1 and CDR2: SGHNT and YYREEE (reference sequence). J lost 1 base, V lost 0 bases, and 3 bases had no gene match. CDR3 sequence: CASSLGTSGVQETQYF. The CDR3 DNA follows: TGTGCCAGCAGCTTGGGGACTAGCGGAGTCCAAGAGACCCAGTACTTC.

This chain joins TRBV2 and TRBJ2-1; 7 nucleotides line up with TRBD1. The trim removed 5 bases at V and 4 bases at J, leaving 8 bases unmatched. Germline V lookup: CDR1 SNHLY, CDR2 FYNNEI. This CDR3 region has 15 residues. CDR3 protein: CASSTGAPGYNEQFF. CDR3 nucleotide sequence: TGTGCCAGCAGTACAGGGGCCCCAGGGTACAATGAGCAGTTCTTC.

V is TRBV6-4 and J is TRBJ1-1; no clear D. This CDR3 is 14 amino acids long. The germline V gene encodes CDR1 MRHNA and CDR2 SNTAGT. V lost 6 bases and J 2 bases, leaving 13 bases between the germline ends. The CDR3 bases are TGTGCCAGCAGGGAAAGGGTAGCAAACACTGAAGCTTTCTTT. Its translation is CASRERVANTEAFF.

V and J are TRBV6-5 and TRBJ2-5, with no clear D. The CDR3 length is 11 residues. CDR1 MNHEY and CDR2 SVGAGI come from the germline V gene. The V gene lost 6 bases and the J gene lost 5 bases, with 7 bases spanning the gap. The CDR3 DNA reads TGTGCCAGCAGGATAGGCGAGACCCAGTACTTC. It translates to CASRIGETQYF.

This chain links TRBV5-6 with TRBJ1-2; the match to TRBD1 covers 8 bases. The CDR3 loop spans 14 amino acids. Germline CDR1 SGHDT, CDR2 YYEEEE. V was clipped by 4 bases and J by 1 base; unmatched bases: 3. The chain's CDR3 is CASSPGQGNYGYTF. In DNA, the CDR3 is TGTGCCAGCAGCCCCGGACAGGGTAACTATGGCTACACCTTC.

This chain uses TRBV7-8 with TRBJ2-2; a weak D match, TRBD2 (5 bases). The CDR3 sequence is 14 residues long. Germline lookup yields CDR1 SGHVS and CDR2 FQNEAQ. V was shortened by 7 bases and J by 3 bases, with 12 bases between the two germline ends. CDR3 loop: CASTVDGDTGELFF. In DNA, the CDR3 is TGTGCCAGCACCGTAGACGGGGACACCGGGGAGCTGTTTTTT. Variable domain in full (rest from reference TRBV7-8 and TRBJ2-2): GAGVSQSPRYKVAKRGQDVALRCDPISGHVSLFWYQQALGQGPEFLTYFQNEAQLDKSGLPSDRFFAERPEGSVSTLKIQRTQQEDSAVYLCASTVDGDTGELFFGEGSRLTVL.

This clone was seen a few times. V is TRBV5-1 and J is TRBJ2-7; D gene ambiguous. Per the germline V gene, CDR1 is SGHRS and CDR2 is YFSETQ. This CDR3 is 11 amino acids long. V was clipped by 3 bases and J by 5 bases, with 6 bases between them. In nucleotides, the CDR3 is TGCGCCAGCAGCTACAAGGACGAGCAGTACTTC. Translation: CASSYKDEQYF.